The 23 T cell receptor beta chains listed next were all sequenced from one sample in a study of vaccination and CD4 T cells after COVID-19. Treatment here: 10-day PBMC culture with coronavirus spike peptide pools or control peptides (ViraFEST assay). These receptors' targets are unknown. Sequence data for DNA of cultured CD4+ T cells were generated by the Oncomine TCR Beta short-read assay. TCRdb reprocessed the PCR reads via MiXCR and lists one record per CDR3 protein. Among about 20,000 distinct CDR3 sequences listed, 32% were seen once. The sequenced sample consisted of cultured CD4+ T cells from blood. These receptors all come from a human donor with COVID-19.

Only a few counts were recorded for this clonotype. V gene TRBV20-1 combines with J gene TRBJ2-7; TRBD1 agrees at 8 bases. This CDR3 is 16 amino acids long. Germline loops: CDR1 DFQATT, CDR2 SNEGSKA (reference sequence). J was trimmed by 3 bases and V by 0 bases; bases with no gene match: 10. The CDR3 loop is CSARDKAGGFLYEQYF. CDR3 DNA: TGCAGTGCTAGAGATAAAGCAGGGGGCTTTCTCTACGAGCAGTACTTC.

A few counts support this clonotype. This chain joins TRBV7-3 and TRBJ1-5; 8 positions match TRBD1. Germline V gives CDR1 SGHTA, CDR2 FQGTGA. The V and J ends lost 2 bases and 3 bases, in that order; junction bases with no gene match: 3. The CDR3 is 15 residues long. The CDR3 here is CASSLGTGDNQPQHF. As DNA, the CDR3 is TGTGCCAGCAGCTTAGGGACAGGAGACAATCAGCCCCAGCATTTT.

This clonotype was recorded a few times. V is TRBV10-3 and J is TRBJ2-2, with TRBD1 identical over 9 bases. CDR1 is ENHRY and CDR2 is SYGVKD in the germline V gene. Trimming removed 8 bases from V and 2 bases from J; junction bases left unmatched: 12. There are 17 residues in the CDR3. The CDR3 sequence is CAIEGPGQGRNTGELFF. The CDR3 region has the DNA TGTGCCATCGAAGGACCGGGACAGGGCCGAAACACCGGGGAGCTGTTTTTT.

The V and J genes are TRBV7-6 and TRBJ2-7; D remains ambiguous. Trimming removed 3 bases from V and 5 bases from J, with 11 bases in between. CDR3 length equals 13 residues. Germline lookup yields CDR1 SGHVS and CDR2 FNYEAQ. CDR3 residues: CASSFSQVHEQYF. CDR3 in DNA: TGTGCCAGCAGCTTTAGTCAGGTACACGAGCAGTACTTC.

This clonotype has more than one count but fewer than ten. This chain connects TRBV6-5 to TRBJ2-3, with 10 bases lining up with TRBD1. The CDR3 length is 17 residues. Germline CDR1 is MNHEY and CDR2 is SVGAGI. V was pared by 4 bases and J by 2 bases, with 9 bases of the junction left unmatched. The CDR3 here is CASSSGAGTGATDTQYF. The DNA for the CDR3 is TGTGCCAGCAGTTCAGGAGCGGGGACAGGGGCCACAGATACGCAGTATTTT.

The rearrangement joins TRBV28 to TRBJ1-1, with D unclear. This CDR3 contains 14 residues. Germline CDR1 MDHEN, CDR2 SYDVKM. Trimming removed 11 bases from V and 4 bases from J, with 20 bases in between. The CDR3 sequence is CALGAGSRTTEAFF. In DNA, the CDR3 is TGTGCCCTAGGAGCGGGGAGCAGAACCACTGAAGCTTTCTTT. Drawing the rest from reference TRBV28 and TRBJ1-1, the complete variable domain is DVKVTQSSRYLVKRTGEKVFLECVQDMDHENMFWYRQDPGLGLRLIYFSYDVKMKEKGDIPEGYSVSREKKERFSLILESASTNQTSMYLCALGAGSRTTEAFFGQGTRLTVV.

This clonotype occurred a few times. The chain couples TRBV11-2 to TRBJ2-7; the D gene is possibly TRBD2 (6 bases). The CDR3 covers 15 residues. V was pared by 1 base and J by 2 bases, with 12 bases between. Germline loops: CDR1 SGHAT, CDR2 FQNNGV. The CDR3 loop is CASSLVSGQTYEQYF. CDR3 coding DNA: TGTGCCAGCAGCTTAGTCAGCGGGCAGACCTACGAGCAGTACTTC.

There are a few counts of this clonotype. This chain uses TRBV7-2 with TRBJ1-1, with a weak D call TRBD1 (5 bases). V dropped 5 bases and J dropped 0 bases, with 10 bases sitting between them. The CDR3 is made up of 14 amino acids. Germline V CDR1 and CDR2: SGHTA, FQGNSA. The CDR3 DNA sequence: TGTGCCAGCAGCCGGGGGACGGTGAACACTGAAGCTTTCTTT. Translation gives CASSRGTVNTEAFF. Filled out from reference TRBV7-2 and TRBJ1-1, the complete variable domain reads GAGVSQSPSNKVTEKGKDVELRCDPISGHTALYWYRQSLGQGLEFLIYFQGNSAPDKSGLPSDRFSAERTGGSVSTLTIQRTQQEDSAVYLCASSRGTVNTEAFFGQGTRLTVV.

J is TRBJ1-4 and V is TRBV5-4; no clear D. This CDR3 is 11 amino acids long. The germline CDR1 and CDR2 sequences are SGHNT and YYREEE (reference sequence). The ends were cut back, 0 bases at V and 10 bases at J, with 4 bases in the middle. The CDR3 DNA follows: TGTGCCAGCAGCTTGGGGACAAAACTGTTTTTT. Translated: CASSLGTKLFF.

This sequence joins TRBV11-3 and TRBJ2-2, with D possibly being TRBD1 or TRBD2 (5 bases each). The V gene lost 5 bases and the J gene lost 0 bases, with 13 bases spanning the gap. From germline, CDR1 is SGHNT and CDR2 YENEEA. The CDR3 runs to 16 residues. The CDR3 DNA follows: TGTGCCAGCAGCCTCACCCTGGGGGCGAACACCGGGGAGCTGTTTTTT. Its translation: CASSLTLGANTGELFF. The entire variable domain, with the rest obtained from reference TRBV11-3 and TRBJ2-2, is as follows: EAGVVQSPRYKIIEKKQPVAFWCNPISGHNTLYWYLQNLGQGPELLIRYENEEAVDDSQLPKDRFSAERLKGVDSTLKIQPAELGDSAVYLCASSLTLGANTGELFFGEGSRLTVL.

This clonotype was seen a handful of times. The chain carries TRBV7-2 and TRBJ2-2, with a possible D match to TRBD1 (6 bases). The CDR3 has 15 residues. V dropped 7 bases and J dropped 5 bases, with 17 bases sitting between them. Germline V lookup: CDR1 SGHTA, CDR2 FQGNSA. The CDR3 coding sequence is TGTGCCAGCACCCCCCTCGGGACAATAACCGGGGAGCTGTTTTTT. This sequence encodes CASTPLGTITGELFF.

This clonotype came up a few times. The chain employs TRBV29-1 and TRBJ1-5, with D maybe TRBD1 (6 bases). The CDR3 runs to 17 residues. CDR1 and CDR2 from the germline V gene are SQVTM and ANQGSEA. CDR3: CSPVLQGSVGFGQPQHF. The CDR3 DNA reads TGCTCCCCTGTCTTACAGGGATCAGTGGGTTTCGGTCAGCCCCAGCATTTT.

The rearrangement links TRBV6-5 to TRBJ2-3; TRBD2 matches at 10 bases. The germline V gene encodes CDR1 MNHEY and CDR2 SVGAGI. V was pared by 0 bases and J by 4 bases, with 4 bases of the junction left unmatched. CDR3 size: 16 residues. CDR3 amino acids: CASSYSNSGGSDTQYF. CDR3 DNA sequence: TGTGCCAGCAGTTACTCGAATAGCGGGGGGTCAGATACGCAGTATTTT.

The chain combines TRBV4-1 with TRBJ1-6; 9 bases map to TRBD1. The ends lost 2 bases at V and 10 bases at J; junction bases unmatched: 9. The CDR3 is 16 amino acids. Germline loops: CDR1 MGHRA, CDR2 YSYEKL. This chain's CDR3 is CASSQLSGQGKSPLHF. The CDR3 DNA reads TGCGCCAGCAGCCAACTCTCAGGACAGGGGAAATCACCCCTCCACTTT.

This clonotype was found a few times. The chain uses TRBV11-2 and TRBJ1-1; D may be TRBD1 (6 bases). CDR3 length equals 16 residues. Between the trimmed V and J ends, which lost 5 bases and 0 bases, there was a span of 16 bases. The V gene's germline CDR1 is SGHAT and CDR2 FQNNGV. CDR3 in amino acids: CASSLHSGVMNTEAFF. In nucleotides, the CDR3 is TGTGCCAGCAGCCTCCACTCAGGGGTAATGAACACTGAAGCTTTCTTT. Complete variable domain (other parts from reference TRBV11-2 and TRBJ1-1): EAGVAQSPRYKIIEKRQSVAFWCNPISGHATLYWYQQILGQGPKLLIQFQNNGVVDDSQLPKDRFSAERLKGVDSTLKIQPAKLEDSAVYLCASSLHSGVMNTEAFFGQGTRLTVV.

This chain joins TRBV21-1 and TRBJ2-1; the table assigns TRBD2, which was not confirmed against the DNA. TRBV21-1 is flagged as a pseudogene. The CDR3 has 15 amino acids. The CDR3 coding sequence is TGTGCCAGCAGCAAGGGACTAGCGGGGGAGGCTGAGCAGTTCTTC. Its protein is CASSKGLAGEAEQFF.

J is TRBJ1-2 and V is TRBV2; D not certain. The CDR3 has 13 amino acids. Trimming cost V 3 bases and J 3 bases, with 8 bases left between them. Germline-derived CDR1 and CDR2 are SNHLY and FYNNEI. The CDR3 protein is CASSDEGYYGYTF. CDR3 coding DNA: TGTGCCAGCAGTGATGAGGGATACTATGGCTACACCTTC. Full variable domain (outside the CDR3, taken from reference TRBV2 and TRBJ1-2): EPEVTQTPSHQVTQMGQEVILRCVPISNHLYFYWYRQILGQKVEFLVSFYNNEISEKSEIFDDQFSVERPDGSNFTLKIRSTKLEDSAMYFCASSDEGYYGYTFGSGTRLTVV.

This rearrangement joins TRBV11-1 to TRBJ2-5, with a possible D match to TRBD1 (5 bases). The germline V gene encodes CDR1 SGHAT and CDR2 FQDESV (reference sequence). The V end was cut by 4 bases, the J end by 1 base, with 16 bases between. This CDR3 is built from 16 residues. The CDR3, as DNA: TGTGCCAGCAGCTCAGGGTCCAATTTACCCCAAGAGACCCAGTACTTC. Amino acids: CASSSGSNLPQETQYF.

This clonotype was detected once. The chain employs TRBV28 and TRBJ2-5; D is perhaps TRBD2 (5 bases). Looked up from germline, CDR1 is MDHEN and CDR2 is SYDVKM. The germline V and J ends were trimmed by 8 bases and 1 base, with 14 bases remaining between them. The CDR3 has 14 amino acids. The CDR3 loop reads CASSWPRGQETQYF. The DNA for the CDR3 is TGTGCCAGCTCTTGGCCCCGGGGCCAAGAGACCCAGTACTTC.

This clonotype has a handful of counts. The chain links TRBV19 to TRBJ2-7, with 9 bases aligning to TRBD1. Germline loops: CDR1 LNHDA, CDR2 SQIVND (reference sequence). This CDR3 has 15 residues. The V and J ends lost 5 bases and 2 bases, in that order; junction bases with no gene match: 7. The CDR3 DNA is TGTGCCAGTAGTGCGACCGGGACAGGGACCTACGAGCAGTACTTC. This gives the protein CASSATGTGTYEQYF.

This clonotype was counted between two and nine times. The chain employs TRBV6-2 or TRBV6-3 and TRBJ2-4; TRBD1 matches at 7 bases. This CDR3 comprises 12 residues. CDR1 and CDR2 from the germline V gene are MNHEY and SVGEGT. V lost 2 bases and J lost 15; bases outside the gene matches: 7. CDR3 sequence reads: CASSYQQGNRYF. The CDR3, as DNA: TGTGCCAGCAGTTACCAACAGGGGAATCGGTACTTC.

This clonotype turned up a few times. This chain uses TRBV11-3 with TRBJ1-2; no definite D call. The germline CDR1 and CDR2 sequences are SGHNT and YENEEA. Trimming stripped 3 bases from V and 14 bases from J, with 16 bases between. The CDR3 contains 12 residues. The CDR3 is CASSFSGRERTF. DNA of the CDR3: TGTGCCAGCAGCTTCAGTGGCCGGGAAAGGACCTTC. The variable domain in full, completed from reference TRBV11-3 and TRBJ1-2, reads EAGVVQSPRYKIIEKKQPVAFWCNPISGHNTLYWYLQNLGQGPELLIRYENEEAVDDSQLPKDRFSAERLKGVDSTLKIQPAELGDSAVYLCASSFSGRERTFGSGTRLTVV.

Only a few counts were recorded for this clonotype. This chain connects TRBV11-3 to TRBJ2-1, with 7 bases identical to TRBD1. V lost 3 bases to trimming and J lost 8 bases; unmatched junction nucleotides: 10. CDR1 SGHNT and CDR2 YENEEA come from the germline V gene. The CDR3 spans 15 residues. The CDR3 is CASSLTGNIGDEQFF. CDR3 bases: TGTGCCAGCAGCTTGACAGGGAATATCGGCGATGAGCAGTTCTTC.